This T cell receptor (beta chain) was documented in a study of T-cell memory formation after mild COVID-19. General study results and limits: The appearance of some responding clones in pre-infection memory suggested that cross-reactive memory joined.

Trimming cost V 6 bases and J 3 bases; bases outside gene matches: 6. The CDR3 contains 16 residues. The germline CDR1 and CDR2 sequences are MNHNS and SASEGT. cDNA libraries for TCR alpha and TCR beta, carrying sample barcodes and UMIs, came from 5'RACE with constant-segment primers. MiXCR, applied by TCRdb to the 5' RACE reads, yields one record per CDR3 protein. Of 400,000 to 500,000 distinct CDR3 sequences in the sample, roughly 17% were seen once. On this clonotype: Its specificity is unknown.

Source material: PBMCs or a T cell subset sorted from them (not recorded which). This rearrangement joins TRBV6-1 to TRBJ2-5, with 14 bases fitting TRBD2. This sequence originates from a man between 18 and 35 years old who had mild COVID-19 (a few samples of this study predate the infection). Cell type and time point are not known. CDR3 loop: CASRRTSGGIEETQYF. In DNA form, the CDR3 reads TGTGCCAGCAGAAGGACTAGCGGGGGGATCGAAGAGACCCAGTACTTC.